The TCR beta chain described here comes from a study of identical twins. Findings and limits, study-wide: In zero-insertion analyses, partial confounding could arise from invariant MAIT and iNKT cells. Insertions were reduced in abundant cord blood beta clonotypes but not in memory repertoires.

cDNA molecules carried unique molecular identifiers, and template switching added a universal primer site. One entry per CDR3 protein, called by TCRdb with MiXCR from the 5' RACE reads. This sample has under 1 million distinct CDR3 sequences, with 9% to 15% found just once. Regarding this clonotype: The antigen is undetermined.

In every case, the donor was a healthy Caucasian. Germline V gene lookup returns CDR1 SGHVS and CDR2 FNYEAQ. CDR3 size: 15 residues. J gave up 2 bases and V 5 bases, and 7 bases lay outside the gene matches. This sample also appeared in a second study, on yellow fever vaccine responses in identical twins.

The source is a woman under 30 in good health. The J gene is TRBJ2-7, the V gene TRBV7-6; TRBD1 agrees at 9 bases. The specimen was PBMCs. The CDR3, as DNA: TGTGCCAGCAGCATAACCGGGACAGGGACCTACGAGCAGTACTTC. This codes for CASSITGTGTYEQYF. Full variable domain (rest looked up from reference TRBV7-6 and TRBJ2-7): GAGVSQSPRYKVTKRGQDVALRCDPISGHVSLYWYRQALGQGPEFLTYFNYEAQQDKSGLPNDRFSAERPEGSISTLTIQRTEQRDSAMYRCASSITGTGTYEQYFGPGTRLTVT.